The 15 T cell receptor beta chains given below trace back to one sample, sequenced in a study of control samples from healthy donors and cancer patients. Using immunoSEQ multiplex PCR, the repertoire was profiled, and TCRdb retains in-frame clones only, with some absent. In all, the sample yields 150,000 to 200,000 clones. Sequencing used blood. These receptors were taken from a woman aged 30 to 39 in good health.

V and J are TRBV2 and TRBJ1-5; perhaps TRBD1 as D (6 bases). V lost 1 base and J lost 6, with 13 bases in between. Germline CDR1 reads SNHLY; CDR2 reads FYNNEI. This CDR3 comprises 15 residues. CDR3 protein: CASSEERQGIQPQHF. CDR3 sequence (DNA): TGTGCCAGCAGTGAAGAGCGGCAGGGGATTCAGCCCCAGCATTTT.

The genes are TRBV28 and TRBJ1-3; the D gene is possibly TRBD1 (6 bases). V dropped 3 bases and J dropped 4 bases, with 16 bases sitting between them. The CDR3 totals 16 residues. Germline V gives CDR1 MDHEN, CDR2 SYDVKM. The CDR3 spells CASSFSVLRGGNTIYF. The CDR3 DNA follows: TGTGCCAGCAGTTTCTCGGTCCTTAGGGGGGGAAACACCATATATTTT.

This chain connects TRBV4-1 to TRBJ1-5, with a possible D match to TRBD1 (5 bases). The V end was cut by 1 base, the J end by 3 bases, with 16 bases between. The V gene's germline CDR1 is MGHRA and CDR2 YSYEKL. This CDR3 is built from 17 residues. The CDR3: CASSQGFRGSFNQPQHF. Written as DNA, the CDR3 is TGCGCCAGCAGCCAAGGCTTTAGGGGTTCCTTCAATCAGCCCCAGCATTTT.

The chain joins TRBV21-1 to TRBJ1-4; TRBD1, the D gene given by the table, was not confirmed from the DNA. TRBV21-1 is deemed a pseudogene. The CDR3 has 16 residues. The CDR3 sequence is CASSINSGAINEKLFF. CDR3 coding DNA: TGTGCCAGCAGTATAAACTCAGGGGCCATTAATGAAAAACTGTTTTTT.

The V gene is TRBV9, the J gene TRBJ1-1; tentatively, D is TRBD1 (6 bases). The length of the CDR3 is 15 residues. Germline CDR1 is SGDLS and CDR2 is YYNGEE. The V and J ends lost 1 base and 5 bases respectively, with 15 bases between them. The CDR3 DNA reads as TGTGCCAGCAGCGTATTGATTGGGGACATGACTGAAGCTTTCTTT. Translated: CASSVLIGDMTEAFF. Together with reference TRBV9 and TRBJ1-1, the CDR3 gives the full variable domain: DSGVTQTPKHLITATGQRVTLRCSPRSGDLSVYWYQQSLDQGLQFLIQYYNGEERAKGNILERFSAQQFPDLHSELNLSSLELGDSALYFCASSVLIGDMTEAFFGQGTRLTVV.

The chain recombines TRBV5-1 with TRBJ1-1, with D unresolved. The CDR3 spans 14 residues. V dropped 4 bases and J dropped 4 bases, with 14 bases sitting between them. Germline V CDR1 and CDR2: SGHRS, YFSETQ. The CDR3 sequence is CASSPSTKGTEAFF. The CDR3 DNA reads as TGCGCCAGCAGCCCCTCTACGAAGGGCACTGAAGCTTTCTTT.

This chain links TRBV7-9 with TRBJ1-5, with D perhaps matching TRBD1 (6 bases). This CDR3 has 14 residues. V was clipped by 1 base and J by 5 bases, with 9 bases between them. Germline assignment: CDR1 SEHNR and CDR2 FQNEAQ (reference sequence). This CDR3 is CASSLGGQDQPQHF. For the CDR3, the DNA is TGTGCCAGCAGCTTAGGGGGGCAAGATCAGCCCCAGCATTTT.

The chain combines TRBV7-2 with TRBJ2-1; 10 nucleotides agree with TRBD2. CDR1 and CDR2 from the germline V gene are SGHTA and FQGNSA. V trimming: 5 bases; J trimming: 9 bases; junction bases outside the gene matches: 7. The length of the CDR3 is 14 residues. CDR3 bases: TGTGCCAGCAGCGCACAGCGGGGGGGCGCTGAGCAGTTCTTC. Amino acids: CASSAQRGGAEQFF.

V is TRBV6-1 and J is TRBJ1-2; no reliable D call. Germline CDR1 MNHNS, CDR2 SASEGT. The CDR3 is 17 residues long. Deletions cut 0 bases from V and 7 bases from J, with 21 bases between. The CDR3 sequence: CASSEALGLESVGGYTF. For the CDR3, the DNA is TGTGCCAGCAGTGAAGCGCTCGGACTGGAGTCAGTGGGTGGCTACACCTTC.

This chain connects TRBV7-2 to TRBJ1-6; D unresolved. The V end lost 1 base, the J end lost 6 bases, and 13 bases lay between the germline ends. Germline loops: CDR1 SGHTA, CDR2 FQGNSA. The CDR3 loop spans 16 amino acids. CDR3 amino acids: CASSLEGSPINSPLHF. The CDR3 DNA sequence: TGTGCCAGCAGCTTAGAGGGCAGCCCCATTAATTCACCCCTCCACTTT.

V gene TRBV2 combines with J gene TRBJ1-6; 7 bases match TRBD1. CDR1 SNHLY and CDR2 FYNNEI come from the germline V gene. The V and J ends lost 7 bases and 10 bases, in that order; junction bases with no gene match: 7. The CDR3 is 13 residues long. CDR3 sequence: CASTTGPTSPLHF. DNA for the CDR3: TGTGCCAGCACGACAGGGCCCACCTCACCCCTCCACTTT. Based on the CDR3 plus reference TRBV2 and TRBJ1-6, the full variable domain is EPEVTQTPSHQVTQMGQEVILRCVPISNHLYFYWYRQILGQKVEFLVSFYNNEISEKSEIFDDQFSVERPDGSNFTLKIRSTKLEDSAMYFCASTTGPTSPLHFGNGTRLTVT.

The DNA for the CDR3 is TGTGCCAGCAGCCAAATAGATACGCAGTATTTT. Translating gives CASSQIDTQYF. The chain uses TRBV3-1 (or the pseudogene TRBV3-2) and TRBJ2-3; D gene ambiguous. CDR3 length: 11 amino acids. The V and J ends lost 2 bases and 5 bases respectively, with 2 bases between them. Per the germline V gene, CDR1 is LGHDT and CDR2 is YNNKEL (reference sequence).

The rearrangement links TRBV28 to TRBJ2-7, with D hard to call. Between the trimmed V and J ends, which lost 3 bases and 0 bases, there was a span of 6 bases. This CDR3 contains 13 residues. CDR1 and CDR2 (germline): MDHEN, SYDVKM. The CDR3 DNA is TGTGCCAGCAGTTTTGGGCTCTCCTACGAGCAGTACTTC. It codes for CASSFGLSYEQYF. Using reference TRBV28 and TRBJ2-7 for the parts outside the CDR3, the full variable domain is DVKVTQSSRYLVKRTGEKVFLECVQDMDHENMFWYRQDPGLGLRLIYFSYDVKMKEKGDIPEGYSVSREKKERFSLILESASTNQTSMYLCASSFGLSYEQYFGPGTRLTVT.

On this clone itself: Within the sample, other DNA sequences also encode this same CDR3. This chain uses TRBV6-5 with TRBJ2-1; TRBD2 agrees at 12 bases. The CDR3 contains 14 residues. V lost 7 bases, J lost 8 bases, and 6 bases stayed unmatched. Per the germline V gene, CDR1 is MNHEY and CDR2 is SVGAGI. The CDR3 reads CASTKGLAGDEQFF. DNA for the CDR3: TGTGCCAGCACCAAGGGACTAGCGGGTGATGAGCAGTTCTTC.

The chain employs TRBV18 and TRBJ1-3, with 7 positions matching TRBD1. With V trimmed by 0 bases and J by 2 bases, 7 bases remained unmatched. The CDR3 consists of 17 residues. The germline CDR1 and CDR2 sequences are KGHSH and LQKENI. CDR3 sequence reads: CASSPPVSTGAGNTIYF. The CDR3 DNA is TGTGCCAGCTCACCACCGGTCTCAACAGGGGCTGGAAACACCATATATTTT. Using reference TRBV18 and TRBJ1-3 for the parts outside the CDR3, the full variable domain is NAGVMQNPRHLVRRRGQEARLRCSPMKGHSHVYWYRQLPEEGLKFMVYLQKENIIDESGMPKERFSAEFPKEGPSILRIQQVVRGDSAAYFCASSPPVSTGAGNTIYFGEGSWLTVV.